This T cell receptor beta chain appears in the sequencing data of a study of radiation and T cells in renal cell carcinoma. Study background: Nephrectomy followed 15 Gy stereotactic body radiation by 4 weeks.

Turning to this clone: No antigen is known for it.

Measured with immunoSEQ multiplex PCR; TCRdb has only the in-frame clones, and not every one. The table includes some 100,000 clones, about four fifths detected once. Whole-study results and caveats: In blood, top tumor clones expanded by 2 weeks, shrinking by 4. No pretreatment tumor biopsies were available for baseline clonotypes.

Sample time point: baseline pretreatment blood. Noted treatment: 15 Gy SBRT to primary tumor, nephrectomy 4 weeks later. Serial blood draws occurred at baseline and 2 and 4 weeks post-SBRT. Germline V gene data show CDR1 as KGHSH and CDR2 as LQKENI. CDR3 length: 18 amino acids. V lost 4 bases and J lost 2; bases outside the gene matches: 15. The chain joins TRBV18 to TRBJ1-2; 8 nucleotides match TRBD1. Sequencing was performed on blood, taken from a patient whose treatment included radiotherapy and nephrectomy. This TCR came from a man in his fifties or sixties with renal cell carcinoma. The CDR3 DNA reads TGTGCCAGCTCACAAAGGGACAGGCCTCCTCCCTTAAACTATGGCTACACCTTC. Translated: CASSQRDRPPPLNYGYTF.